Following are 25 T cell receptor beta chains from one sample sequenced in a study of blood T cells in healthy people across ages (dated by TCRdb to between 2014 and 2017). The receptor library was made with 5' RACE. Sequenced using an Illumina HiSeq 2500. A second PCR of about 7 to 12 cycles was run with a J-beta primer mix and a sample-barcoded 5' primer. The raw public reads went through TCRdb reprocessing: fastp at Q25, MiXCR clone calling, in-frame beta chains kept. Entries that share a CDR3 protein sequence are merged under the most common genes and DNA. This sample gives some 890,000 distinct CDR3 sequences in total; about 27% of them show up just once. Around 9.6% of the sample is in the top ten clones. The same specimen was also included in a second study, on T cells of mothers and their children.

The sample was blood. The source is a middle-aged woman in good health.

This clonotype was seen a few times. The V gene is TRBV7-9, the J gene TRBJ1-2; tentative D call: TRBD1 (6 bases). Germline loops: CDR1 SEHNR, CDR2 FQNEAQ (reference sequence). Trimming took 4 bases from V and 4 from J, leaving 19 bases between them. This CDR3 comprises 16 residues. CDR3 sequence (DNA): TGTGCCAGCAGCTCAGGGTCGGGGGGCATTGCCTATGGCTACACCTTC. Translation: CASSSGSGGIAYGYTF. Full variable domain (outside the CDR3, taken from reference TRBV7-9 and TRBJ1-2): DTGVSQNPRHKITKRGQNVTFRCDPISEHNRLYWYRQTLGQGPEFLTYFQNEAQLEKSRLLSDRFSAERPKGSFSTLEIQRTEQGDSAMYLCASSSGSGGIAYGYTFGSGTRLTVV.

This clonotype was detected only a few times. The chain couples TRBV28 to TRBJ1-5, with D tentatively TRBD1 (5 bases). CDR1 is MDHEN and CDR2 is SYDVKM in the germline V gene. Trimming shortened V by 3 bases and J by 7 bases, and 13 bases separated the two germline ends. The length of the CDR3 is 14 residues. The DNA for the CDR3 is TGTGCCAGCAGTTTTTTTGAGGGGTACCAGCCCCAGCATTTT. Translated: CASSFFEGYQPQHF. Full variable domain (outside the CDR3, taken from reference TRBV28 and TRBJ1-5): DVKVTQSSRYLVKRTGEKVFLECVQDMDHENMFWYRQDPGLGLRLIYFSYDVKMKEKGDIPEGYSVSREKKERFSLILESASTNQTSMYLCASSFFEGYQPQHFGDGTRLSIL.

This clonotype was detected ten times or more. The chain recombines TRBV20-1 with TRBJ1-2; D gene unclear. Germline assignment: CDR1 DFQATT and CDR2 SNEGSKA (reference sequence). The CDR3 extends over 11 amino acids. Trimming pared 7 bases from V and 8 bases from J, leaving 14 bases between. CDR3 DNA: TGCAGTGTGTGGTCCCGCGGGGGCTACACCTTC. It specifies CSVWSRGGYTF.

This rearrangement joins TRBV6-1 to TRBJ2-1; D is unresolved. Germline V gene lookup returns CDR1 MNHNS and CDR2 SASEGT. The CDR3 contains 12 residues. The V end lost 7 bases, the J end lost 4 bases, and 8 bases lay between the germline ends. The CDR3 DNA reads as TGTGCCAGCAAGCAAATATACAATGAGCAGTTCTTC. Protein: CASKQIYNEQFF.

This clonotype was detected a few times. The CDR3 region has the DNA TGTGCCAGCAGCGTAGGGGATCTTCAGCCCCAGCATTTT. Translation gives CASSVGDLQPQHF. This chain uses TRBV9 with TRBJ1-5; D not resolved. With 0 bases removed from V and 6 bases from J, the gap between germline ends came to 7 bases. Germline V gene sequence: CDR1 SGDLS, CDR2 YYNGEE. The CDR3 runs 13 residues.

V gene TRBV15 combines with J gene TRBJ2-1, with 11 bases that match TRBD2. V was pared by 0 bases and J by 4 bases, with 2 bases of the junction left unmatched. This CDR3 has 16 amino acids. Germline V CDR1 and CDR2: LNHNV, YYDKDF (reference sequence). The CDR3 reads CATSRDLAGGYNEQFF. CDR3 DNA sequence: TGTGCCACCAGCAGAGATTTAGCGGGGGGGTACAATGAGCAGTTCTTC. The variable domain in full, completed from reference TRBV15 and TRBJ2-1, reads DAMVIQNPRYQVTQFGKPVTLSCSQTLNHNVMYWYQQKSSQAPKLLFHYYDKDFNNEADTPDNFQSRRPNTSFCFLDIRSPGLGDTAMYLCATSRDLAGGYNEQFFGPGTRLTVL.

The V call is TRBV4-2, the J call TRBJ2-1, with 12 bases aligning to TRBD2. The V segment lost 0 bases and the J segment 7 bases; nucleotides outside the gene matches: 4. The germline V gene encodes CDR1 LGHNA and CDR2 YNFKEQ. The CDR3 sequence is 16 residues long. CDR3 nucleotides: TGTGCCAGCAGCCAAGACAAACTAGCGGGAGGAAATGAGCAGTTCTTC. Translating it yields CASSQDKLAGGNEQFF.

CDR3 DNA: TGTGCCAGCAGTGAAGGCGGACAGGTGGCCGGCTACACCTTC. This gives the protein CASSEGGQVAGYTF. The chain is built from TRBV6-1 and TRBJ1-2; 7 nucleotides agree with TRBD1. The CDR3 has 14 amino acids. Germline CDR1 MNHNS, CDR2 SASEGT. V gave up 1 base and J gave up 8 bases; unmatched junction bases: 7.

This rearrangement joins TRBV6-5 to TRBJ1-2, with 8 bases matching TRBD1. Trimming at V came to 3 bases and at J to 2 bases, leaving 5 bases not matched to a gene. The CDR3 has 15 residues. Per germline, CDR1 MNHEY and CDR2 SVGAGI. The CDR3 here is CASSYRRTGNYGYTF. The CDR3 DNA follows: TGTGCCAGCAGTTATAGGAGGACAGGGAACTATGGCTACACCTTC.

This clonotype was counted ten times or more. The chain carries TRBV10-3 and TRBJ1-6; D remains ambiguous. V shed 6 bases and J shed 7 bases, with 10 bases lying between them. Germline-derived CDR1 and CDR2 are ENHRY and SYGVKD. The length of the CDR3 is 13 residues. CDR3 protein: CAIRDMRNSPLHF. The CDR3 nucleotides read TGTGCCATCAGAGATATGAGGAATTCACCCCTCCACTTT.

Ten or more counts support this clonotype. J is TRBJ1-2 and V is TRBV27, with D possibly TRBD1 on 6 matching bases. Looked up from germline, CDR1 is MNHEY and CDR2 is SMNVEV (reference sequence). V was trimmed by 6 bases and J by 8 bases, leaving 16 bases between them. The CDR3 runs to 13 residues. This CDR3 reads CASSLGGYSGYTF. The CDR3 nucleotides are TGTGCCAGCAGCCTAGGGGGGTACTCCGGCTACACCTTC.

The chain carries TRBV12-3 or TRBV12-4 and TRBJ2-1; the D is unclear. The CDR3 extends over 10 amino acids. V lost 3 bases and J 12 bases, leaving 6 bases between the germline ends. This CDR3 reads CASSFKGQFF. CDR3 in DNA: TGTGCCAGCAGTTTCAAGGGGCAGTTCTTC.

CDR3 in amino acids: CASSFSGTSGGANEQFF. The DNA for the CDR3 is TGTGCCAGCAGCTTCTCCGGGACTAGCGGGGGGGCGAATGAGCAGTTCTTC. The rearrangement joins TRBV7-3 to TRBJ2-1, with 16 bases fitting TRBD2. CDR1 and CDR2 (germline): SGHTA, FQGTGA. V was clipped by 3 bases and J by 7 bases; unmatched bases: 6. The CDR3 runs to 17 residues.

This clonotype was observed a handful of times. V is TRBV6-5 and J is TRBJ1-4; TRBD1 agrees at 8 bases. The CDR3 length is 14 residues. The V and J ends lost 6 bases and 10 bases, in that order; junction bases with no gene match: 10. Germline assignment: CDR1 MNHEY and CDR2 SVGAGI. This chain's CDR3 is CASRRQGPAGKLFF. CDR3 bases: TGTGCCAGCAGAAGACAGGGGCCAGCGGGAAAACTGTTTTTT.

Note on this clonotype: A junction end diverges from the germline sequence, so it may reflect a read error. The chain recombines TRBV5-1 with TRBJ2-6, with 11 bases fitting TRBD1. Germline assignment: CDR1 SGHRS and CDR2 YFSETQ. This CDR3 has 19 amino acids. The CDR3 loop reads CASSPGTGGSLSGADVLTF. Written as DNA, the CDR3 is TGCGCCAGCAGCCCGGGGACAGGGGGAAGTCTATCTGGGGCCGACGTCCTGACTTTC.

Regarding this clonotype: Being one base from a much bigger clone, this may be a read error. This chain links TRBV5-1 with TRBJ2-7, with 9 bases aligning to TRBD2. The germline gives CDR1 SGHRS, CDR2 YFSETQ. This CDR3 has 16 residues. Trimming cost V 4 bases and J 3 bases; bases outside gene matches: 11. DNA for the CDR3: TGCGCCAGCAGCATGCGGAGCGGGGGGAGCTTCTACGAGCAGTACTTC. Protein product: CASSMRSGGSFYEQYF.

This clonotype occurred a few times. This chain joins TRBV28 and TRBJ1-1; TRBD1 aligns across 9 bases. Germline V CDR1 and CDR2: MDHEN, SYDVKM. The CDR3 length is 13 residues. The V gene end was trimmed by 7 bases and the J gene end by 5 bases; junction bases not matched to a gene: 5. The CDR3 sequence is CASIGTGWTEAFF. In DNA, the CDR3 is TGTGCCAGCATAGGGACAGGGTGGACTGAAGCTTTCTTT. Variable domain in full (rest from reference TRBV28 and TRBJ1-1): DVKVTQSSRYLVKRTGEKVFLECVQDMDHENMFWYRQDPGLGLRLIYFSYDVKMKEKGDIPEGYSVSREKKERFSLILESASTNQTSMYLCASIGTGWTEAFFGQGTRLTVV.

This rearrangement joins TRBV5-4 to TRBJ1-1, with 7 positions matching TRBD1. CDR1 is SGHNT, CDR2 YYREEE, per germline (reference sequence). V lost 4 bases and J lost 1; bases outside the gene matches: 7. The CDR3 sequence is 15 residues long. CDR3 protein: CASSNSRQGNTEAFF. The CDR3 DNA reads as TGTGCCAGCAGCAACAGCCGACAGGGGAACACTGAAGCTTTCTTT.

The chain uses TRBV7-3 and TRBJ1-3, with a tentative D call TRBD1 (6 bases). Germline CDR1 SGHTA, CDR2 FQGTGA. CDR3 length: 17 residues. Trimming took 2 bases from V and 2 from J, leaving 16 bases between them. The CDR3 loop reads CASSLSVGRGAGNTIYF. CDR3 sequence (DNA): TGTGCCAGCAGCTTATCTGTGGGCAGGGGAGCTGGAAACACCATATATTTT.

Turning to this clonotype: At one of its ends the junction is not consistent with the germline gene, which may arise from a read error. This rearrangement joins TRBV13 to TRBJ2-1; no firm D call. Germline V lookup: CDR1 PRHDT, CDR2 FYEKMQ (reference sequence). CDR3 length equals 13 residues. CDR3 coding DNA: TGTGCCAGCAGCTTAGGCCCGGGTAATGAGCGGTTCTTC. The encoded protein is CASSLGPGNERFF.

The gene calls are TRBV3-1 and TRBJ2-3; possibly TRBD2 for D (7 bases). Trimming pared 1 base from V and 2 bases from J, leaving 13 bases between. The germline V gene has CDR1 LGHDT and CDR2 YNNKEL (reference sequence). The CDR3 is made up of 16 amino acids. In DNA form, the CDR3 reads TGTGCCAGCAGCCAAGTAGGGGGGGTGTCCACAGATACGCAGTATTTT. Translated, it gives CASSQVGGVSTDTQYF.

This clonotype showed up just a few times. The chain recombines TRBV28 with TRBJ1-1; TRBD1 matches at 7 bases. V was clipped by 2 bases and J by 4 bases; unmatched bases: 10. The CDR3 runs 16 residues. Germline V gene data show CDR1 as MDHEN and CDR2 as SYDVKM. The CDR3 nucleotides are TGTGCCAGCAGTTTACGCACAGGGGCTAGGACCACTGAAGCTTTCTTT. It translates to CASSLRTGARTTEAFF.

This clonotype was detected a few times. The gene calls are TRBV6-1 and TRBJ1-5; D is ambiguous. The V end was cut by 8 bases, the J end by 2 bases, with 4 bases between. Germline V gene sequence: CDR1 MNHNS, CDR2 SASEGT. The CDR3 totals 11 residues. CDR3 nucleotides: TGTGCCAGCGCCCGCAATCAGCCCCAGCATTTT. This codes for CASARNQPQHF.

This clonotype was seen a few times. The J gene is TRBJ2-3, the V gene TRBV3-1; no clear D. V was clipped by 1 base and J by 8 bases, with 7 bases between them. The CDR3 is made up of 12 amino acids. Germline V gene lookup returns CDR1 LGHDT and CDR2 YNNKEL (reference sequence). CDR3 in DNA: TGTGCCAGCAGCCAAGTGGTCACTACGCAGTATTTT. Its protein is CASSQVVTTQYF.

This sequence joins TRBV6-5 and TRBJ2-2; 8 bases map to TRBD1. The CDR3 spans 15 residues. With V trimmed by 2 bases and J by 1 base, 0 bases remained unmatched. Looked up from germline, CDR1 is MNHEY and CDR2 is SVGAGI. CDR3 region: CASSYDRGNTGELFF. CDR3 DNA: TGTGCCAGCAGTTACGACAGGGGGAACACCGGGGAGCTGTTTTTT.